Listed here are 32 T cell receptor beta chains from one sample, sequenced in a study of cytomegalovirus exposure and HLA in healthy donors. The PCR used 60 Vbeta and 13 Jbeta primers. The assay was immunoSEQ multiplex PCR, and TCRdb's table has in-frame clones only and misses some. The table includes tens of thousands of clones, roughly four fifths detected once. The sample taken for sequencing was PBMCs. These receptor sequences come from a woman aged 25 to 39 in good health and CMV-seropositive.

The table lists this clone with a few counts. The chain carries TRBV28 and TRBJ2-1; 13 bases map to TRBD2. The length of the CDR3 is 15 residues. With 9 bases clipped from V and 7 bases from J, the junction kept 9 bases outside the gene matches. Germline V gene lookup returns CDR1 MDHEN and CDR2 SYDVKM. The CDR3, as DNA: TGTGCCAGTGTCTCCGGGACTAGCGGGGCGAATGAGCAGTTCTTC. Translated, it gives CASVSGTSGANEQFF.

This clone was seen just once. This chain links TRBV6-5 with TRBJ2-3; D might be TRBD1 (5 bases). This CDR3 comprises 14 residues. The V end lost 6 bases, the J end lost 0 bases, and 10 bases lay between the germline ends. Germline V gene data show CDR1 as MNHEY and CDR2 as SVGAGI. This chain's CDR3 is CASSRQSSTDTQYF. DNA for the CDR3: TGTGCCAGCAGCCGACAGAGTAGCACAGATACGCAGTATTTT.

This clone was seen at least ten times. The chain carries TRBV5-5 and TRBJ1-4; 9 bases align to TRBD1. V shed 1 base and J 0 bases; nucleotides not matched to a gene: 7. Germline lookup yields CDR1 SGHKS and CDR2 YYEKEE (reference sequence). The length of the CDR3 is 18 residues. The CDR3 sequence: CASSLRGTGLATNEKLFF. The CDR3 DNA is TGTGCCAGCAGCTTGCGGGGGACAGGGCTTGCAACTAATGAAAAACTGTTTTTT.

This chain connects TRBV5-1 to TRBJ1-4; TRBD1 is a possible D gene (5 bases). The CDR3 has 14 residues. Trimming left V 1 base short and J 3 bases short, with 7 bases between. CDR1 and CDR2 (germline): SGHRS, YFSETQ. The CDR3, as DNA: TGCGCCAGCAGCTTGTCGGGGGCTAATGAAAAACTGTTTTTT. This codes for CASSLSGANEKLFF.

The CDR3 DNA follows: TGTGCCAGCAGCTCGGGTGGGGGCGCCGGATTGAAAACCGGGGAGCTGTTTTTT. Amino acid sequence: CASSSGGGAGLKTGELFF. The V gene is TRBV9, the J gene TRBJ2-2; TRBD1 is a possible D gene (6 bases). The V end was cut by 4 bases, the J end by 5 bases, with 24 bases between. This CDR3 has 18 residues. The germline V gene has CDR1 SGDLS and CDR2 YYNGEE.

The chain employs TRBV28 and TRBJ2-7, with D hard to call. The CDR3 length is 12 residues. Per germline, CDR1 MDHEN and CDR2 SYDVKM. The germline V and J ends were trimmed by 5 bases and 2 bases, with 7 bases remaining between them. The CDR3: CASSHPAYEQYF. CDR3 in DNA: TGTGCCAGCAGTCATCCGGCCTACGAGCAGTACTTC.

CDR3 sequence: CASSLYALRGDEKLFF. The DNA of the CDR3 is TGTGCCAGCAGCTTATACGCTCTCAGGGGGGATGAAAAACTGTTTTTT. The rearrangement uses TRBV7-9 and TRBJ1-4; 7 nucleotides agree with TRBD1. The CDR3 loop spans 16 amino acids. Germline-derived CDR1 and CDR2 are SEHNR and FQNEAQ (reference sequence). The ends lost 2 bases at V and 6 bases at J; junction bases unmatched: 9. Full variable domain (outside the CDR3, taken from reference TRBV7-9 and TRBJ1-4): DTGVSQNPRHKITKRGQNVTFRCDPISEHNRLYWYRQTLGQGPEFLTYFQNEAQLEKSRLLSDRFSAERPKGSFSTLEIQRTEQGDSAMYLCASSLYALRGDEKLFFGSGTQLSVL.

This chain links TRBV7-9 with TRBJ2-7, with 7 positions matching TRBD1. This CDR3 region has 14 residues. V lost 5 bases and J lost 0; bases outside the gene matches: 4. In germline, CDR1 is SEHNR, CDR2 FQNEAQ (reference sequence). CDR3 coding DNA: TGTGCCAGCAGCCCCGAGGGGGCCTCCTACGAGCAGTACTTC. Residues: CASSPEGASYEQYF.

This rearrangement joins TRBV5-4 to TRBJ2-7; 9 bases line up with TRBD2. The CDR3 totals 17 residues. Trimming removed 0 bases from V and 1 base from J; junction bases left unmatched: 8. Germline V gives CDR1 SGHNT, CDR2 YYREEE (reference sequence). This CDR3 reads CASSLGGPGLASYEQYF. The CDR3 nucleotides are TGTGCCAGCAGCTTGGGGGGACCGGGACTAGCATCCTACGAGCAGTACTTC.

CDR3 DNA: TGTGCCAGCAGCCCGGGACTCGAATACGAGCAGTACTTC. Translated, it gives CASSPGLEYEQYF. The chain carries TRBV5-4 and TRBJ2-7; possible D gene TRBD2, 6 bases. The length of the CDR3 is 13 residues. Germline CDR1 and CDR2: SGHNT and YYREEE (reference sequence). V was clipped by 4 bases and J by 4 bases, with 12 bases between them.

This clone has more than one count but fewer than ten. The chain recombines TRBV4-3 with TRBJ2-1; 9 bases are shared with TRBD2. The ends lost 0 bases at V and 3 bases at J; junction bases unmatched: 6. Germline assignment: CDR1 LGHNA and CDR2 YSLEER. The CDR3 has 17 amino acids. The CDR3 DNA reads as TGCGCCAGCAGCCAAGAGGTTGGCGGGAGGGGCTACAATGAGCAGTTCTTC. Protein: CASSQEVGGRGYNEQFF.

This chain uses TRBV7-3 with TRBJ2-5, with a possible D match to TRBD2 (5 bases). The CDR3 is 13 amino acids. Per the germline V gene, CDR1 is SGHTA and CDR2 is FQGTGA. V dropped 5 bases and J dropped 1 base, with 8 bases sitting between them. The CDR3 loop is CASSRGSQETQYF. The CDR3 region has the DNA TGTGCCAGCAGCCGGGGATCCCAAGAGACCCAGTACTTC.

In this sample, this clone turned up a few times. This rearrangement joins TRBV7-8 to TRBJ1-1; the match to TRBD1 covers 9 bases. Germline V gene sequence: CDR1 SGHVS, CDR2 FQNEAQ. There are 13 residues in the CDR3. V trimming: 4 bases; J trimming: 11 bases; junction bases outside the gene matches: 8. CDR3 coding DNA: TGTGCCAGCAGCTCGACAGGGGGTTCTGGGGCTTTCTTT. Translating it yields CASSSTGGSGAFF.

The V call is TRBV11-2, the J call TRBJ2-7; 9 nucleotides match TRBD2. The CDR3 extends over 16 amino acids. The trim removed 5 bases at V and 1 base at J, leaving 9 bases unmatched. From germline, CDR1 is SGHAT and CDR2 FQNNGV. CDR3 sequence (DNA): TGTGCCAGCAGCCCTGGGCTTAGCGGGAGTTCCTACGAGCAGTACTTC. Translated: CASSPGLSGSSYEQYF. Drawing the rest from reference TRBV11-2 and TRBJ2-7, the complete variable domain is EAGVAQSPRYKIIEKRQSVAFWCNPISGHATLYWYQQILGQGPKLLIQFQNNGVVDDSQLPKDRFSAERLKGVDSTLKIQPAKLEDSAVYLCASSPGLSGSSYEQYFGPGTRLTVT.

The J gene is TRBJ1-5, the V gene TRBV6-5, with D possibly being TRBD1 (5 bases). Germline lookup yields CDR1 MNHEY and CDR2 SVGAGI. This CDR3 comprises 15 residues. V lost 3 bases and J 5 bases, leaving 14 bases between the germline ends. The CDR3 here is CASSYEGRGDQPQHF. The CDR3 region has the DNA TGTGCCAGCAGTTATGAGGGACGCGGGGATCAGCCCCAGCATTTT.

J is TRBJ2-7 and V is TRBV6-1, with TRBD2 matching over 7 bases. The CDR3 sequence is 12 residues long. The germline CDR1 and CDR2 sequences are MNHNS and SASEGT. After removal of 6 bases from V and 6 bases from J, the junction contained 5 bases not matched to a gene. The CDR3 sequence: CASRELASEQYF. CDR3 coding DNA: TGTGCCAGCAGGGAACTAGCGAGCGAGCAGTACTTC.

This rearrangement joins TRBV19 to TRBJ1-1, with D possibly TRBD1 on 6 matching bases. This CDR3 contains 14 residues. V dropped 6 bases and J dropped 1 base, with 12 bases sitting between them. Germline V lookup: CDR1 LNHDA, CDR2 SQIVND (reference sequence). The CDR3, as DNA: TGTGCCAGTAGAACAGGGTTGCAGAACACTGAAGCTTTCTTT. It specifies CASRTGLQNTEAFF.

The V and J genes are TRBV19 and TRBJ1-6; 8 nucleotides match TRBD1. The CDR3 length is 13 residues. The J segment lost 6 bases and the V segment lost 8 bases, leaving 3 bases of the junction unmatched. Germline values: CDR1 LNHDA, CDR2 SQIVND (reference sequence). The CDR3 nucleotides are TGTGCCAGTTCTGACAGGGGTAATTCACCCCTCCACTTT. Translation: CASSDRGNSPLHF.

The chain employs TRBV9 and TRBJ2-2; D is perhaps TRBD1 (6 bases). CDR1 is SGDLS, CDR2 YYNGEE, per germline. Trimming pared 0 bases from V and 5 bases from J, leaving 23 bases between. The CDR3 has 19 residues. CDR3 coding DNA: TGTGCCAGCAGCGTAGTCCCTTTGCATTCAGGGGTGGTAACCGGGGAGCTGTTTTTT. It is translated as CASSVVPLHSGVVTGELFF.

The J gene is TRBJ1-2, the V gene TRBV5-6; 9 positions agree with TRBD1. Unmatched junction bases numbered 3, after V lost 1 base and J lost 2 bases. Germline V lookup: CDR1 SGHDT, CDR2 YYEEEE. This CDR3 is 15 amino acids long. DNA for the CDR3: TGTGCCAGCAGCTTGAGGGGACAGGGAAACTATGGCTACACCTTC. Translating gives CASSLRGQGNYGYTF.

This chain's CDR3 is CASSVAPGELFF. The DNA of the CDR3 is TGTGCCAGCAGCGTAGCTCCCGGGGAGCTGTTTTTT. This chain uses TRBV9 with TRBJ2-2; no firm D call. Trimming took off 0 bases at V and 6 bases at J, with 3 bases between the two ends. Germline loops: CDR1 SGDLS, CDR2 YYNGEE. The length of the CDR3 is 12 residues.

This clone appeared a few times. The chain employs TRBV28 and TRBJ1-1, with D uncertain. V lost 2 bases to trimming and J lost 1 base, with 5 bases between them. This CDR3 has 13 residues. Germline CDR1 is MDHEN and CDR2 is SYDVKM. CDR3 DNA: TGTGCCAGCAGTTTACAGGCGAACACTGAAGCTTTCTTT. It specifies CASSLQANTEAFF.

The chain has TRBV2 and TRBJ2-2; D remains unclear. The V gene's germline CDR1 is SNHLY and CDR2 FYNNEI. CDR3 length: 16 residues. Trimming cost V 7 bases and J 5 bases, with 20 bases left between them. CDR3 DNA: TGTGCCAGCAAACCCCCAAGCTACGGGTTAACCGGGGAGCTGTTTTTT. The encoded protein is CASKPPSYGLTGELFF. Combining the CDR3 with reference TRBV2 and TRBJ2-2 gives the whole variable domain EPEVTQTPSHQVTQMGQEVILRCVPISNHLYFYWYRQILGQKVEFLVSFYNNEISEKSEIFDDQFSVERPDGSNFTLKIRSTKLEDSAMYFCASKPPSYGLTGELFFGEGSRLTVL.

The genes are TRBV6-5 and TRBJ2-1; TRBD2 matches at 9 bases. From germline, CDR1 is MNHEY and CDR2 SVGAGI. The CDR3 sequence is 15 residues long. V shed 2 bases and J 3 bases; nucleotides not matched to a gene: 2. Here the CDR3 reads CASSYLAGNYNEQFF. In DNA, the CDR3 is TGTGCCAGCAGTTACCTAGCGGGAAACTACAATGAGCAGTTCTTC.

V gene TRBV15 combines with J gene TRBJ2-5; D perhaps matches TRBD1 (6 bases). The better agreement between TRBJ2-7 and the DNA end casts doubt on the J call. From germline, CDR1 is LNHNV and CDR2 YYDKDF (reference sequence). This CDR3 has 15 residues. Here the CDR3 reads CATSRDTRSSYEQYF. The CDR3 coding sequence is TGTGCCACCAGTAGGGACACGAGGAGCTCCTACGAGCAGTACTTC.

The V call is TRBV29-1, the J call TRBJ2-2, with 8 bases identical to TRBD1. From germline, CDR1 is SQVTM and CDR2 ANQGSEA. This CDR3 is built from 12 residues. V gave up 7 bases and J gave up 5 bases; unmatched junction bases: 3. CDR3 residues: CSAGQGTGELFF. In DNA, the CDR3 is TGCAGCGCCGGACAGGGAACCGGGGAGCTGTTTTTT.

This rearrangement joins TRBV15 to TRBJ2-7, with 13 bases aligning to TRBD2. This CDR3 contains 14 residues. Per germline, CDR1 LNHNV and CDR2 YYDKDF (reference sequence). The V segment lost 8 bases and the J segment 3 bases; nucleotides outside the gene matches: 4. The CDR3 nucleotides read TGTGCCACCCGGACTAGCGGGAGTGGCTACGAGCAGTACTTC. Translated, it gives CATRTSGSGYEQYF.

J is TRBJ2-7 and V is TRBV10-1; maybe TRBD2 (5 bases). V was pared by 3 bases and J by 1 base, with 7 bases between. Germline loops: CDR1 WNHNN, CDR2 SYGVQD (reference sequence). The CDR3 covers 13 residues. The CDR3 coding sequence is TGCGCCAGCAGTGAATCGGGGTCCTACGAGCAGTACTTC. This gives the protein CASSESGSYEQYF.

V is TRBV28 and J is TRBJ1-5; perhaps TRBD1 as D (6 bases). Trimming removed 6 bases from V and 5 bases from J, with 11 bases in between. The CDR3 contains 13 residues. Germline V CDR1 and CDR2: MDHEN, SYDVKM. This chain's CDR3 is CASSLRGDQPQHF. In nucleotides, the CDR3 is TGTGCCAGCAGCCTCAGGGGTGATCAGCCCCAGCATTTT.

The rearrangement uses TRBV4-3 and TRBJ2-7; 8 positions agree with TRBD2. J lost 5 bases, V lost 5 bases, and 11 bases had no gene match. Germline CDR1 and CDR2: LGHNA and YSLEER. CDR3 size: 15 residues. Here the CDR3 reads CASSSSTGGLDEQYF. The CDR3 nucleotides are TGCGCCAGCAGCTCCTCCACGGGAGGGCTGGACGAGCAGTACTTC.

Of note for this clone: The sample carries other DNA sequences with the same CDR3. The V call is TRBV30, the J call TRBJ1-5; 7 positions agree with TRBD1. The CDR3 spans 15 residues. Germline CDR1 reads GTSNPN; CDR2 reads SVGIG (reference sequence). V shed 1 base, J shed 4 bases, and the junction held 7 bases outside the gene matches. CDR3 bases: TGTGCCTGGAGTGGTGCGACAGGGAGAAATCAGCCCCAGCATTTT. Residues: CAWSGATGRNQPQHF.

J is TRBJ2-2 and V is TRBV30; TRBD2 matches at 8 bases. CDR3 length equals 15 residues. V shed 3 bases and J 7 bases; nucleotides not matched to a gene: 10. Per the germline V gene, CDR1 is GTSNPN and CDR2 is SVGIG (reference sequence). DNA of the CDR3: TGTGCCTGGAGGGGGGAACCGGGGGGGATCGGGGAGCTGTTTTTT. It codes for CAWRGEPGGIGELFF. Drawing the rest from reference TRBV30 and TRBJ2-2, the complete variable domain is SQTIHQWPATLVQPVGSPLSLECTVEGTSNPNLYWYRQAAGRGLQLLFYSVGIGQISSEVPQNLSASRPQDRQFILSSKKLLLSDSGFYLCAWRGEPGGIGELFFGEGSRLTVL.